There are a few counts of the clone carrying this TCR beta chain. Its specificity is not known. Germline-derived CDR1 and CDR2 are MDHEN and SYDVKM. The CDR3 loop spans 13 amino acids. V gave up 11 bases and J gave up 6 bases, with 16 bases separating them. This entry belongs to a study of T cells in Graves' hyperthyroidism and ophthalmopathy. Broader study findings: Peripheral blood also featured most of the thyroid clonotypes expanded above 0.001.

Amplification of TCR beta CDR3 regions was performed using RNA transcripts as template. Using the HTBI primer set, a first-round RT-PCR was run on the TCR CDR3. MiXCR, applied by TCRdb to the multiplex PCR reads, yields one record per CDR3 protein. The sample records 550,000 to 600,000 distinct CDR3 sequences, around 46% being singletons. This chain uses TRBV28 with TRBJ1-4, with TRBD1 as a possible D gene (5 bases). The clonotype was recovered from an adult woman with Graves' disease, either hyperthyroidism or ophthalmopathy (not recorded which). Sequenced: peripheral blood or thyroid tissue (not recorded which). The CDR3 DNA follows: TGTGCCGGACGAGGGGTGTCAGATGAAAAACTGTTTTTT. Its translation is CAGRGVSDEKLFF.